The present T cell receptor beta chain was sequenced within a study of a mutant IDH1 vaccine in newly diagnosed glioma. Study at large: Commencement of vaccination occurred 4-6 weeks following radiotherapy alone, or concurrently with temozolomide cycles. Study outcomes and limitations: Changes to the top peripheral T cell clonotypes appeared unrelated to pseudoprogression.

Clones were read by immunoSEQ multiplex PCR, and TCRdb kept only the in-frame ones, dropping some. The data show about 36,000 clones, roughly four fifths seen once. Concerning this clone: The antigen is not known.

Trimming left V 11 bases short and J 4 bases short, with 23 bases between. The CDR3 loop spans 15 amino acids. Germline assignment: CDR1 WNHNN and CDR2 SYGVQD (reference sequence). Time point described: week 5, during vaccination. Every vaccine dose comprised 300 ug of mutant IDH1 20-mer peptide plus topical imiquimod. Sequencing used PBMCs, obtained from a glioma patient whose treatment included an IDH1 peptide vaccine. This receptor was identified in a man between 50 and 59 years old with glioma. This rearrangement joins TRBV10-1 to TRBJ1-1; no clear D gene. The CDR3 DNA reads as TGCGCCGGTGTCTTACGAGGTAGGATGGGCACTGAAGCTTTCTTT. As protein: CAGVLRGRMGTEAFF.